This entry features one T cell receptor beta chain sequence. The antigen it binds to is not known. One base away there is no much larger clone; base qualities are not given. The data derive from a study of T cells in Graves' hyperthyroidism and ophthalmopathy (dated 2019 in TCRdb). Notes on the research overall: Peripheral blood was collected at initial diagnosis, before any treatment. Prospective prediction of ophthalmopathy was tested in an independent validation cohort of 18 to 20 hyperthyroidism patients and 17 patients who later progressed to ophthalmopathy. After blood sampling, hyperthyroidism patients were treated with methimazole at a starting dose of 30 mg daily, and ophthalmopathy patients were treated with high-dose intravenous methylprednisolone. For training and testing, the 80 to 100 patients in the discovery cohort were randomly divided in a 7:3 ratio. To identify distinguishing TCR V-J signatures, a discovery cohort of about a hundred patients was used, comprising 40 to 45 with Graves' ophthalmopathy and approximately 58 with stable Graves' hyperthyroidism. According to the paper, TCR Vbeta CDR3 sequencing was carried out on over 130 peripheral blood samples, which came from over 40 ophthalmopathy, 75 or so hyperthyroidism and about 17 progressor patients. In addition, the study compared T-cell repertoires in thyroid tissue and in blood from five or six Graves' hyperthyroidism patients.

Amplification of TCR beta CDR3 regions was carried out from RNA transcripts. The first round of RT-PCR for the TCR CDR3 was performed with the HTBI primer set and the Qiagen OneStep RT-PCR kit. The libraries were constructed in a second round of multiplex PCR and then size-selected and purified. The libraries were sequenced on an Illumina HiSeq2000 using paired-end 100 bp reads. From the authors' description of their analysis: SOAPnuke was used to process the raw data, with reads discarded if the reads contained adapters or uncalled bases, had a mean Phred below 15, or lacked an exact constant-primer or identifier match. COPE v1.2.5 was used to merge the high-quality paired reads, and each unique nucleotide sequence was defined as a clonotype. MiTCR v1.1 was used to align clonotypes to the IMGT TRBV, TRBD and TRBJ reference segments. The analysis was restricted to V-J combinations with a frequency above 0.0001, which together covered approximately 99% of the repertoires. The TCS score was defined as the ratio of F50 (clonal expansion) to E x V (chaos), calculated using BLOSUM62-based TCRdist between CDR3 peptides within each V-J. Welch's t-statistics and random forest reduced 500 to 550 V-J features to fewer than 15, which were used in a naive Bayes classifier (R e1071). Clones were called with MiXCR by TCRdb after fastp trimmed the public reads at Q25, and only in-frame beta chains were retained. Entries that share a CDR3 protein sequence are merged under the most common genes and DNA. TCRdb, not the original authors, processed these V and J calls. The sample profile shows about 610,000 distinct CDR3 sequences; roughly 15% of them were found once. Around 3.5% of the sample comes from the top ten.

From the cysteine through the phenylalanine, the CDR3 covers 13 amino acids. Of all the DNA, just the CDR3 is kept, 39 bases in frame from base 1. V loses 8 bases at its end and J loses 7 bases; junction bases beyond the gene matches: 9. The germline V gene specifies SQVTM as CDR1 and ANQGSEA as CDR2. In the ophthalmopathy patients, disease was moderately to severely active, with a Clinical Activity Score of 3 or more, a NOSPECS grade of 4 or more, and a duration of less than 3 months. Patients with uncontrolled infections, other autoimmune diseases, pregnancy or lactation were excluded. Clinical symptoms, serum thyroxine and TRAb, thyroid ultrasound, and orbital computed tomography formed the basis for the diagnoses. PBMCs were isolated from 7.5 to 10 ml of fresh peripheral blood by Ficoll-Paque density gradient centrifugation. Total RNA was extracted using Trizol reagent, and RNA quality was assessed on an Agilent 2100 Bioanalyzer.

What the study reported, not specific to this receptor: Ophthalmopathy was separated from stable hyperthyroidism by a 13 V-J signature model, with around 90% sensitivity and about 81% specificity obtained in cross-validation and 80%/75% obtained in testing. In validation, the model predicted progression to ophthalmopathy a median of 6.5 months before onset, with approximately 71% sensitivity and 72.22% specificity. Most expanded thyroid clonotypes (frequency above 0.001) were also detected in blood, suggesting blood repertoires may reflect thyroid immune responses. Sample size was not statistically predetermined, and blinding of investigators to group allocation was not performed.

This receptor chain uses TRBV29-1 and TRBJ2-1; TRBD2 lines up with 9 middle nucleotides. The sequencing input was blood. This receptor was taken from a woman aged 40 to 49 with Graves' ophthalmopathy. The DNA reads as follows: TGCAGCATACGGCGGGGGGGCCCTAATGAGCAGTTCTTC. This gives the protein CSIRRGGPNEQFF.